The 23 T cell receptor beta chains listed next were all sequenced from one sample in a study of shared clonotypes between healthy human individuals. Profiled with immunoSEQ multiplex PCR; TCRdb holds only in-frame clones, not every one. This sample has fewer than 650,000 clones, with 70% to 80% found just once. Sequenced sample: PBMCs. Source of these receptors: a woman between 40 and 50 years old in good health. Some clones in this sample may be carry-over from other donors' samples.

A remark on this clone: The sample contains more than one DNA sequence encoding this CDR3. V gene TRBV9 combines with J gene TRBJ2-2, with D unclear. The CDR3 is 14 residues long. With 0 bases removed from V and 1 base from J, the gap between germline ends came to 4 bases. The V gene's germline CDR1 is SGDLS and CDR2 YYNGEE. CDR3 residues: CASSVAGNTGELFF. In DNA form, the CDR3 reads TGTGCCAGCAGCGTAGCCGGGAACACCGGGGAGCTGTTTTTT. Complete variable domain (other parts from reference TRBV9 and TRBJ2-2): DSGVTQTPKHLITATGQRVTLRCSPRSGDLSVYWYQQSLDQGLQFLIQYYNGEERAKGNILERFSAQQFPDLHSELNLSSLELGDSALYFCASSVAGNTGELFFGEGSRLTVL.

The gene calls are TRBV7-3 and TRBJ2-1, with D possibly being TRBD2 (6 bases). CDR1 and CDR2 (germline): SGHTA, FQGTGA. V lost 2 bases and J 0 bases, leaving 8 bases between the germline ends. The CDR3 runs 15 residues. CDR3 sequence: CASSLQTSSYNEQFF. CDR3 nucleotide sequence: TGTGCCAGCAGCTTACAGACTAGCTCCTACAATGAGCAGTTCTTC.

The chain has TRBV7-3 and TRBJ2-3; 10 bases are shared with TRBD1. With 5 bases clipped from V and 3 bases from J, the junction kept 8 bases outside the gene matches. CDR1 and CDR2 from the germline V gene are SGHTA and FQGTGA. This CDR3 region has 16 residues. CDR3 bases: TGTGCCAGCAGCCCCGGGACAGGGGTCGGGACAGATACGCAGTATTTT. It yields the protein CASSPGTGVGTDTQYF.

The V gene is TRBV28, the J gene TRBJ2-3; D may be TRBD2 (6 bases). Germline V gives CDR1 MDHEN, CDR2 SYDVKM. Between the trimmed V and J ends, which lost 7 bases and 1 base, there was a span of 6 bases. The CDR3 is made up of 12 amino acids. CDR3 region: CASIAGTDTQYF. The DNA of the CDR3 is TGTGCCAGCATAGCGGGCACAGATACGCAGTATTTT.

The chain uses TRBV19 and TRBJ1-1; a weak D match, TRBD1 (5 bases). V lost 5 bases and J lost 6, with 13 bases in between. The CDR3 totals 13 residues. Germline CDR1 is LNHDA and CDR2 is SQIVND (reference sequence). This chain's CDR3 is CASSYRGEAEAFF. The CDR3 DNA reads TGTGCCAGTAGTTATAGGGGAGAGGCTGAAGCTTTCTTT.

On this clone itself: Distinct nucleotide sequences in the sample also encode this CDR3. This chain joins TRBV7-9 and TRBJ2-2; TRBD2 matches at 12 bases. V lost 5 bases and J lost 2; bases outside the gene matches: 3. Germline V CDR1 and CDR2: SEHNR, FQNEAQ (reference sequence). The CDR3 is made up of 16 amino acids. As DNA, the CDR3 is TGTGCCAGCAGCCCGGGACTAGCGGGCAACACCGGGGAGCTGTTTTTT. Its translation: CASSPGLAGNTGELFF.

V usage is TRBV9 and J usage is TRBJ2-1, with D perhaps matching TRBD1 or TRBD2 (6 bases each). V was cut by 4 bases and J by 10 bases, with 18 bases left in between. CDR1 and CDR2 (germline): SGDLS, YYNGEE. CDR3 size: 14 residues. Written as DNA, the CDR3 is TGTGCCAGCAGCACAATTGGGGGGCAGAGGGAGCAGTTCTTC. This sequence encodes CASSTIGGQREQFF.

The chain carries TRBV11-1 and TRBJ2-7, with 9 nucleotides matching TRBD2. The CDR3 length is 16 residues. V trimming: 5 bases; J trimming: 0 bases; junction bases outside the gene matches: 8. CDR1 and CDR2 from the germline V gene are SGHAT and FQDESV (reference sequence). The CDR3 region has the DNA TGTGCCAGCAGCAATAGCGGGAGCGGTAGCTCCTACGAGCAGTACTTC. Translation: CASSNSGSGSSYEQYF.

The chain combines TRBV7-8 with TRBJ2-7; D is perhaps TRBD1 (6 bases). The CDR3 length is 14 residues. Germline V gene sequence: CDR1 SGHVS, CDR2 FQNEAQ. The ends were cut back, 7 bases at V and 4 bases at J, with 17 bases in the middle. This CDR3 reads CASNLNRDRYEQYF. The DNA of the CDR3 is TGTGCCAGCAACCTAAACAGGGATCGTTACGAGCAGTACTTC.

The chain carries TRBV4-2 and TRBJ2-5, with D perhaps being TRBD1 or TRBD2 (6 bases each). Germline CDR1 reads LGHNA; CDR2 reads YNFKEQ. V was cut by 4 bases and J by 3 bases, with 15 bases left in between. This CDR3 spans 15 amino acids. The CDR3 sequence: CASSPIRRGEETQYF. The CDR3 DNA follows: TGTGCCAGCAGCCCCATCCGGAGGGGGGAAGAGACCCAGTACTTC.

The count of this clone is one. The CDR3 DNA reads TGTGCCAGCAGCTTAGGAGTTTACACTGAAGCTTTCTTT. Its protein is CASSLGVYTEAFF. V usage is TRBV11-2 and J usage is TRBJ1-1; unclear D gene. V lost 1 base, J lost 3 bases, and 6 bases lay in between. Per germline, CDR1 SGHAT and CDR2 FQNNGV. The length of the CDR3 is 13 residues.

The chain carries TRBV6-1 and TRBJ2-3; D unclear. The V gene lost 3 bases and the J gene lost 2 bases, with 9 bases spanning the gap. Germline CDR1 MNHNS, CDR2 SASEGT. The CDR3 totals 14 residues. The DNA for the CDR3 is TGTGCCAGCAGTGAGATGTACTCCACAGATACGCAGTATTTT. It yields the protein CASSEMYSTDTQYF.

This chain uses TRBV9 with TRBJ2-1; 8 bases are a match to TRBD2. CDR1 is SGDLS, CDR2 YYNGEE, per germline. J lost 3 bases, V lost 0 bases, and 20 bases had no gene match. The CDR3 consists of 21 residues. CDR3 nucleotide sequence: TGTGCCAGCAGCGTAGGGGTAGCGGGAAATTCCCTCGACCTAGACTACAATGAGCAGTTCTTC. Its translation: CASSVGVAGNSLDLDYNEQFF.

Note on this clone: A far bigger clonotype differs at one base, so this is likely a read error. V and J are TRBV28 and TRBJ2-7, with 9 bases matching TRBD1. This CDR3 has 13 amino acids. Trimming removed 2 bases from V and 6 bases from J; junction bases left unmatched: 2. The V gene's germline CDR1 is MDHEN and CDR2 SYDVKM. This CDR3 reads CASSLGTGFEQYF. The CDR3 DNA reads as TGTGCCAGCAGTTTAGGGACAGGGTTCGAGCAGTACTTC.

A note on this clone: Other DNA sequences in this sample translate to the same CDR3. The chain employs TRBV5-4 and TRBJ1-1, with D hard to call. Germline V CDR1 and CDR2: SGHNT, YYREEE (reference sequence). CDR3 length equals 13 residues. V lost 4 bases and J lost 1, with 8 bases in between. This CDR3 reads CASSLQQNTEAFF. The DNA of the CDR3 is TGTGCCAGCAGCCTACAGCAGAACACTGAAGCTTTCTTT. The full variable domain, in which reference TRBV5-4 and TRBJ1-1 provide the parts outside the CDR3, is ETGVTQSPTHLIKTRGQQVTLRCSSQSGHNTVSWYQQALGQGPQFIFQYYREEENGRGNFPPRFSGLQFPNYSSELNVNALELDDSALYLCASSLQQNTEAFFGQGTRLTVV.

The chain recombines TRBV7-9 with TRBJ1-1; TRBD1 might be the D (5 bases). V shed 5 bases and J shed 0 bases, with 19 bases lying between them. The germline V gene has CDR1 SEHNR and CDR2 FQNEAQ (reference sequence). The CDR3 loop spans 17 amino acids. CDR3 sequence (DNA): TGTGCCAGCAGCAGCCCCCAGTCCGGGGCCGTGAACACTGAAGCTTTCTTT. Its protein product is CASSSPQSGAVNTEAFF.

The chain joins TRBV7-3 to TRBJ2-4; possible D gene TRBD1, 6 bases. Trimming took 4 bases from V and 5 from J, leaving 15 bases between them. CDR1 is SGHTA, CDR2 FQGTGA, per germline. The CDR3 is 15 amino acids. The CDR3 sequence: CASSSGPGHQNIQYF. As DNA, the CDR3 is TGTGCCAGCAGCTCCGGCCCGGGACACCAAAACATTCAGTACTTC.

This clone was observed once. V usage is TRBV5-4 and J usage is TRBJ1-2, with TRBD1 matching over 8 bases. Losses at the gene ends were 4 bases for V and 4 bases for J; bases not matched to a gene: 9. The CDR3 runs 15 residues. Germline CDR1 is SGHNT and CDR2 is YYREEE (reference sequence). For the CDR3, the DNA is TGTGCCAGCAGCACGGGAGGTCAGGGGGCCTATGGCTACACCTTC. Protein product: CASSTGGQGAYGYTF. Full variable domain (remainder filled in from reference TRBV5-4 and TRBJ1-2): ETGVTQSPTHLIKTRGQQVTLRCSSQSGHNTVSWYQQALGQGPQFIFQYYREEENGRGNFPPRFSGLQFPNYSSELNVNALELDDSALYLCASSTGGQGAYGYTFGSGTRLTVV.

This clone was found a few times. The chain links TRBV10-1 to TRBJ1-1, with D uncertain. Germline lookup yields CDR1 WNHNN and CDR2 SYGVQD (reference sequence). This CDR3 has 13 amino acids. The V gene lost 0 bases and the J gene lost 3 bases, with 5 bases spanning the gap. The CDR3: CASSESAYTEAFF. The CDR3 DNA follows: TGCGCCAGCAGTGAGTCGGCGTACACTGAAGCTTTCTTT.

V is TRBV7-2 and J is TRBJ2-5, with D tentatively TRBD2 (6 bases). The CDR3 consists of 11 residues. Germline-derived CDR1 and CDR2 are SGHTA and FQGNSA. V lost 5 bases, J lost 7 bases, and 8 bases lay in between. The CDR3 sequence: CASSPGRTQYF. DNA of the CDR3: TGTGCCAGCAGCCCCGGGAGGACCCAGTACTTC.

The chain employs TRBV28 and TRBJ2-7, with D possibly matching TRBD1 (5 bases). The germline V gene has CDR1 MDHEN and CDR2 SYDVKM. The CDR3 covers 17 residues. Trimming shortened V by 2 bases and J by 2 bases, and 19 bases separated the two germline ends. The CDR3 DNA follows: TGTGCCAGCAGTTTAATTGGTGTTAGGACACTAACCTACGAGCAGTACTTC. Its protein product is CASSLIGVRTLTYEQYF.

In regard to this clone: Within the sample, other DNA sequences also encode this same CDR3. CDR3 region: CSVVSGSPVREQYF. The CDR3 nucleotides read TGCAGCGTTGTTAGCGGGAGCCCGGTTCGGGAGCAGTACTTC. The chain combines TRBV29-1 with TRBJ2-7; 9 nucleotides match TRBD2. This CDR3 region has 14 residues. V shed 4 bases, J shed 7 bases, and the junction held 11 bases outside the gene matches. Germline CDR1 is SQVTM and CDR2 is ANQGSEA.

This clone showed up just once. The rearrangement joins TRBV7-8 to TRBJ1-2, with D uncertain. The CDR3 has 16 residues. Germline values: CDR1 SGHVS, CDR2 FQNEAQ. The ends were cut back, 5 bases at V and 4 bases at J, with 20 bases in the middle. Here the CDR3 reads CASSVKVTRKTYGYTF. The CDR3, as DNA: TGTGCCAGCAGCGTAAAGGTTACCCGAAAGACCTATGGCTACACCTTC.